This entry is about one T cell receptor (beta chain). MiXCR was run by TCRdb on the RACE reads, yielding one entry per CDR3 protein. The repertoire holds some 80,000 distinct CDR3 sequences, with roughly 10% as singletons. As to time point: patch test 2, 6 weeks after DPC sensitization. Treatment given: therapeutic diphenylcyclopropenone sensitization with weekly scalp DPC. The data derive from a study of human T cells and chemical hapten exposure. The wider study: Skin of the upper inner arm, around 2 cm by around 2 cm, received 2% DPC for sensitization.

The sequence was collected from a man in his late teens or twenties with alopecia areata. Some clones in this sample may be carry-over from other donors' samples. Sequenced here: whole blood, sampled in connection with sensitization to the hapten diphenylcyclopropenone (DPC).

Written as DNA, the CDR3 is TGCGCCAGCAGCCAAGATCTAGGGATCGGAGGAGAGACCCAGTACTTC. Encoded protein: CASSQDLGIGGETQYF. The chain joins TRBV4-3 to TRBJ2-5, with TRBD2 as a possible D gene (5 bases). Trimming took off 0 bases at V and 4 bases at J, with 15 bases between the two ends. The germline V gene encodes CDR1 LGHNA and CDR2 YSLEER. CDR3 length equals 16 residues.